These T cell receptor beta chains were read from a single sample in a study of neurological immune-mediated disorders. From the 5' RACE reads, TCRdb called clonotypes with MiXCR, one entry per CDR3 protein. The table shows tens of thousands of distinct CDR3 sequences, with about 9.3% occurring only once. Material: PBMCs. The receptors come from a man aged 35 to 55 in good health. The CDR3 runs from the conserved cysteine through the conserved F or W.

CDR3 length | J gene | V gene | CDR3 protein
12 | TRBJ1-1 | TRBV9 | CASSVGGTEAFF
16 | TRBJ1-5 | TRBV16 | CASSHFRTGVNQPQHF
16 | TRBJ2-3 | TRBV5-1 | CASSSTSGDHTDTQYF
14 | TRBJ2-7 | TRBV20-1 | CSASLGTVIYEQYF
12 | TRBJ1-1 | TRBV2 | CASPGTNTEAFF
11 | TRBJ2-5 | TRBV14 | CASSQSETQYF
14 | TRBJ2-7 | TRBV2 | CASSEREGTYEQYF
10 | TRBJ2-7 | TRBV12-1 | CASSYHEQYF
13 | TRBJ2-2 | TRBV18 | CASSPPDTQGLFF
14 | TRBJ2-7 | TRBV2 | CASSGGNRDHEQYF
14 | TRBJ1-1 | TRBV11-2 | CASSFSRMNTEAFF
14 | TRBJ2-5 | TRBV20-1 | CSAGDRGLVETQYF
12 | TRBJ1-1 | TRBV29-1 | CSVGSGGTEAFF
12 | TRBJ2-1 | TRBV10-3 | CAISEGQIEQFF
14 | TRBJ1-5 | TRBV20-1 | CSARGAVIIGPQHF
15 | TRBJ2-3 | TRBV11-3 | CASSPGVGPTDTQYF
16 | TRBJ2-1 | TRBV12-3/TRBV12-4 | CASSLGLAGGQEEQFF
16 | TRBJ2-2 | TRBV3-1 | CASSQGLTSGTGELFF
16 | TRBJ2-2 | TRBV10-3 | CATGLGGTGGTGELFF
14 | TRBJ2-2 | TRBV7-3 | CASSHLSSTGELFF
15 | TRBJ2-7 | TRBV20-1 | CSAREKDRAVYEQYF
14 | TRBJ2-1 | TRBV9 | CASSVTLTGDEQFF
14 | TRBJ2-3 | TRBV12-3/TRBV12-4 | CASSFRDPGDTQYF
16 | TRBJ1-1 | TRBV18 | CASSPIAGGGYTEAFF
15 | TRBJ2-5 | TRBV20-1 | CSATQLAWYQETQYF
15 | TRBJ2-1 | TRBV21-1 | CASSNRGLDFDEQFF
15 | TRBJ2-4 | TRBV2 | CASGVRGGAQNIQYF
17 | TRBJ2-3 | TRBV3-1 | CASSQVGIGQGTDTQYF